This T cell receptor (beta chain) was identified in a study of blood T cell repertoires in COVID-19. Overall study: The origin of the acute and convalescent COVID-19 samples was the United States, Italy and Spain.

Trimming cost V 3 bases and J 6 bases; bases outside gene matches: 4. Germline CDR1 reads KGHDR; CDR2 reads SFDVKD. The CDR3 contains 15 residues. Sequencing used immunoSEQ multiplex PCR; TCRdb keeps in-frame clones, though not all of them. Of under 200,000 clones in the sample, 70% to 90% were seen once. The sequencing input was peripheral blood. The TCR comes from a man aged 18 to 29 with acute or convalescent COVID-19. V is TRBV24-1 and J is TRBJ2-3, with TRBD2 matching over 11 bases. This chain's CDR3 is CATSDKGLAGDTQYF. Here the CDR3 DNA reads TGTGCCACCAGTGATAAAGGACTAGCGGGTGATACGCAGTATTTT.